The next 4 T cell receptor beta chains were all read from a single sample in a study of CD8+ T cells in alopecia areata. Sequencing templates came from extracted RNA that was reverse transcribed into cDNA. Measured with immunoSEQ multiplex PCR; TCRdb has only the in-frame clones, and not every one. The profile shows 170,000 or so clones, around 60% of them singletons. The specimen was CD4+ T cells sorted from blood, collected at week 0. These receptors were obtained from a human donor with alopecia areata.

The V and J genes are TRBV28 and TRBJ2-7; TRBD1 agrees at 7 bases. The germline V gene has CDR1 MDHEN and CDR2 SYDVKM. V trimming: 5 bases; J trimming: 1 base; junction bases outside the gene matches: 8. CDR3 length equals 15 residues. This CDR3 reads CASSPAGGRSYEQYF. Written as DNA, the CDR3 is TGTGCCAGCAGTCCTGCAGGGGGTCGATCCTACGAGCAGTACTTC.

The rearrangement links TRBV2 to TRBJ2-1, with D possibly called TRBD1 or TRBD2 (6 bases each). The ends were cut back, 7 bases at V and 2 bases at J, with 15 bases in the middle. This CDR3 contains 15 residues. In germline, CDR1 is SNHLY, CDR2 FYNNEI. The CDR3 DNA is TGTGCCAGCACGGGGGCCCCTAGAACCTACAATGAGCAGTTCTTC. Encoded protein: CASTGAPRTYNEQFF. Full variable domain (remainder filled in from reference TRBV2 and TRBJ2-1): EPEVTQTPSHQVTQMGQEVILRCVPISNHLYFYWYRQILGQKVEFLVSFYNNEISEKSEIFDDQFSVERPDGSNFTLKIRSTKLEDSAMYFCASTGAPRTYNEQFFGPGTRLTVL.

The rearrangement uses TRBV7-9 and TRBJ2-7; unclear D gene. This CDR3 has 13 residues. Trimming took 4 bases from V and 2 from J, leaving 9 bases between them. Germline V gene data show CDR1 as SEHNR and CDR2 as FQNEAQ (reference sequence). The chain's CDR3 is CASSSNRPYEQYF. CDR3 sequence (DNA): TGTGCCAGCAGCTCAAACCGCCCCTACGAGCAGTACTTC. The full variable domain, rest sourced from reference TRBV7-9 and TRBJ2-7, is DTGVSQNPRHKITKRGQNVTFRCDPISEHNRLYWYRQTLGQGPEFLTYFQNEAQLEKSRLLSDRFSAERPKGSFSTLEIQRTEQGDSAMYLCASSSNRPYEQYFGPGTRLTVT.

This chain connects TRBV4-2 to TRBJ2-3, with 8 bases matching TRBD1. The V segment lost 3 bases and the J segment 5 bases; nucleotides outside the gene matches: 7. The CDR3 has 15 amino acids. Germline values: CDR1 LGHNA, CDR2 YNFKEQ. The DNA for the CDR3 is TGTGCCAGCAGCCACCCGGACAGGGCCGAAGATACGCAGTATTTT. Residues: CASSHPDRAEDTQYF.